This TCR beta chain comes out of a study of identifying expanded T cells in peripheral blood. Looked up from germline, CDR1 is SGHVS and CDR2 is FNYEAQ. The CDR3 consists of 16 residues. Trimming pared 4 bases from V and 0 bases from J, leaving 15 bases between. No infections or other immune events were documented during collection. TCRdb's table, derived via immunoSEQ multiplex PCR, lists solely in-frame clones and lacks some. The profile shows approximately 90,000 clones, 70% to 90% of them singletons. This TCR came from a person between 18 and 70 years old in good health. Source material: blood. This chain joins TRBV7-6 and TRBJ1-2; D may be TRBD1 (5 bases). The CDR3 DNA follows: TGTGCCAGCAGCTCACCCAGGACAAGCTCTAACTATGGCTACACCTTC. Protein product: CASSSPRTSSNYGYTF.